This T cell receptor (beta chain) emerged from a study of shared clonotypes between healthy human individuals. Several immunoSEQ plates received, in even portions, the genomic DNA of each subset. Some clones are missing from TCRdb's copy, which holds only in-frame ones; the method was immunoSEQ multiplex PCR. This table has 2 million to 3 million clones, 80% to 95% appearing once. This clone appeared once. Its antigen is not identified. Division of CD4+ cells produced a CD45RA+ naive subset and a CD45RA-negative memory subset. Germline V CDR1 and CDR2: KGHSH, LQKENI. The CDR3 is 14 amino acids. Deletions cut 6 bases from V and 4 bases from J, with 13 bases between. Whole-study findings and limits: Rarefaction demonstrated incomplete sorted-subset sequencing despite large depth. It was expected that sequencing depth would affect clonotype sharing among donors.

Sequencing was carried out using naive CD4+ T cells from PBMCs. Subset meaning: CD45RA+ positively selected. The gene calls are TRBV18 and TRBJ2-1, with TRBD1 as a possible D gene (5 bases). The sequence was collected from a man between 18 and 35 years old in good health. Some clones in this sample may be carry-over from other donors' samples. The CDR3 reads CASSPAQGYNEQFF. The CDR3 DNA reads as TGTGCCAGCTCTCCGGCCCAGGGTTACAATGAGCAGTTCTTC.